This is a list of T cell receptor beta chains from one sample in a study of cytomegalovirus exposure and HLA in healthy donors. TCRdb's copy holds only in-frame clones and misses some; the assay was immunoSEQ multiplex PCR. The sample lists 120,000 to 150,000 clones; more than 60% were seen once. The sequenced material came from PBMCs. The receptors originated from a woman aged 55-69 years in good health and CMV-seronegative. Each CDR3 is given with its conserved first and last residue. Some rows mark clone size as missing; the rest say once, few, many or name a class of expanded clone.

v_call	clone_size	cdr3_aa
TRBV27	-	CASSPRRDRGQAYTF
TRBV10-1	few	CASSGQGALQDGYTF
TRBV27	few	CASSPWEGGPGNEQFF
TRBV27	-	CASSLTSGRAQETQYF
TRBV6-5	-	CASSLGLAEDTQYF
TRBV6-5	few	CASSYAGSSPLHF
TRBV15	-	CATSRGTGVYEQYF
TRBV10-3	-	CAISPGQANEKLFF
TRBV7-2	-	CASSPIRIDSGKLFF
TRBV4-1	-	CASSQDWGNQETQYF
TRBV5-4	-	CASSAPPSVNEQFF
TRBV9	-	CASSPGQTVTGNTIYF
TRBV7-9	-	CASKPQQFTDTQYF
TRBV4-3	once	CASSQDQGQSDSPLHF
TRBV9	-	CASSATSGGARTQYF
TRBV7-2	few	CASSLGGREGGNTIYF
TRBV4-3	-	CASSPTPGGRQYF
TRBV4-3	once	CASSQGSGLFSGANVLTF
TRBV6-1	-	CASSEALRPGGAEAFF
TRBV7-9	-	CASSSGQVNSPLHF
TRBV5-6	few	CASRERLITQETQYF
TRBV19	-	CASSIQGGHEKLFF
TRBV7-8	-	CASSPRWTVNTGELFF
TRBV7-8	-	CASSLDRGSYNEQFF
TRBV10-3	-	CAIGTSTSTDTQYF
TRBV28	-	CASSLPGTSYEQYF
TRBV5-4	-	CASSLEGLRDEQYF
TRBV19	-	CASSPRAMGTGWNTGELFF
TRBV7-2	once	CASTSGGSSYNEQFF
TRBV7-2	-	CASSLRGGELFF
TRBV5-1	-	CASSLLAAHEQFF
TRBV7-2	-	CASSLQRGLEETQYF
TRBV6-4	-	CASSDRQGNSPLHF